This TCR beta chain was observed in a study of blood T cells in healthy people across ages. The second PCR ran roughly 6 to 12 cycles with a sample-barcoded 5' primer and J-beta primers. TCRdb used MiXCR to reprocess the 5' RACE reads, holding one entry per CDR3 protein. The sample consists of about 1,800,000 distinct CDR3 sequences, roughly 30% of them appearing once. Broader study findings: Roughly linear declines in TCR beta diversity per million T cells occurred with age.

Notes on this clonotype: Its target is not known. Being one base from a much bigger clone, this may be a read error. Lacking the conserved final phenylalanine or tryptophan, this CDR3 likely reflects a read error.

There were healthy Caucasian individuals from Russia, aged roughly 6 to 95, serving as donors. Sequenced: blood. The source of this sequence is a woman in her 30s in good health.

CDR3 in DNA: TGTGCCAGCAGTTTACAGTCCCAGGGGGAGACCCAGTACTCC. Amino acid sequence: CASSLQSQGETQYS. The chain has TRBV12-3 or TRBV12-4 and TRBJ2-7; perhaps TRBD1 as D (6 bases). The J call may not be correct, given that the DNA end is closer to TRBJ2-5. This CDR3 has 14 amino acids.